One sample yielded the 18 T cell receptor beta chains listed below, sequenced in a study of T cell responses to AZD1222 COVID-19 vaccine. Profiling relied on immunoSEQ multiplex PCR, and the TCRdb table lists in-frame clones only, not all of them. The sample consists of about 120,000 clones, around 87% of them appearing once. The sample here was peripheral blood, taken 28 days after the second AZD1222 dose. The receptor set was obtained from an adult who received the AZD1222 COVID-19 vaccine.

Concerning this clone: The sample contains more than one DNA sequence encoding this CDR3. The rearrangement uses TRBV29-1 and TRBJ1-5; perhaps TRBD1 as D (6 bases). The CDR3 covers 12 residues. The V gene lost 6 bases and the J gene lost 4 bases, with 10 bases spanning the gap. CDR1 is SQVTM and CDR2 is ANQGSEA in the germline V gene. The DNA of the CDR3 is TGCAGCGTAGGACAGCTAAATCAGCCCCAGCATTTT. It translates to CSVGQLNQPQHF.

The rearrangement joins TRBV10-3 to TRBJ2-6; D is ambiguous. This CDR3 has 17 amino acids. Germline assignment: CDR1 ENHRY and CDR2 SYGVKD. V was pared by 0 bases and J by 1 base, with 10 bases between. CDR3 in amino acids: CAISESYGRSGANVLTF. In DNA, the CDR3 is TGTGCCATCAGTGAGTCGTACGGGCGATCTGGGGCCAACGTCCTGACTTTC.

This clone was observed a single time. The chain joins TRBV7-2 to TRBJ2-5; tentatively, D is TRBD2 (7 bases). The CDR3 covers 16 residues. CDR1 is SGHTA, CDR2 FQGNSA, per germline. Trimming took 1 base from V and 5 from J, leaving 17 bases between them. CDR3 in DNA: TGTGCCAGCAGCTTAGTATCCCGAGGGGGGGCGGAGACCCAGTACTTC. Amino acids: CASSLVSRGGAETQYF.

This rearrangement joins TRBV4-3 to TRBJ2-1; D remains unclear. This CDR3 has 16 amino acids. Trimming removed 0 bases at V and 5 bases at J, with 14 bases between. Germline V gene lookup returns CDR1 LGHNA and CDR2 YSLEER. CDR3 sequence (DNA): TGCGCCAGCAGCCAAGATTTAACGGGCCTCCACAATGAGCAGTTCTTC. Translated, it gives CASSQDLTGLHNEQFF.

The chain couples TRBV5-5 to TRBJ2-5; TRBD2 matches at 8 bases. V was pared by 0 bases and J by 11 bases, with 9 bases of the junction left unmatched. The CDR3 sequence is 14 residues long. Germline values: CDR1 SGHKS, CDR2 YYEKEE (reference sequence). The CDR3 is CASSLAGTRTRQYF. For the CDR3, the DNA is TGTGCCAGCAGCTTGGCCGGGACTAGGACTCGGCAGTACTTC.

The chain employs TRBV5-4 and TRBJ1-4, with D perhaps TRBD1 (6 bases). The length of the CDR3 is 16 residues. The V gene's germline CDR1 is SGHNT and CDR2 YYREEE (reference sequence). Trimming left V 0 bases short and J 7 bases short, with 16 bases between. Here the CDR3 reads CASSLGHGRGSEKLFF. CDR3 nucleotide sequence: TGTGCCAGCAGCTTGGGACATGGAAGGGGGTCTGAAAAACTGTTTTTT.

The chain combines TRBV29-1 with TRBJ1-3; no reliable D call. Looked up from germline, CDR1 is SQVTM and CDR2 is ANQGSEA. Trimming removed 5 bases from V and 0 bases from J, with 5 bases in between. There are 12 residues in the CDR3. The CDR3 coding sequence is TGCAGCGTTTCCGACTCTGGAAACACCATATATTTT. Protein product: CSVSDSGNTIYF.

This clone was found once. The chain recombines TRBV4-2 with TRBJ1-2, with D tentatively TRBD1 (5 bases). The CDR3 runs 14 residues. V gave up 1 base and J gave up 4 bases, with 10 bases separating them. Germline assignment: CDR1 LGHNA and CDR2 YNFKEQ. CDR3 loop: CASSQVQTAYGYTF. DNA for the CDR3: TGTGCCAGCAGCCAAGTCCAGACAGCCTATGGCTACACCTTC.

The CDR3 here is CASSSTGGQSNEKLFF. The CDR3 coding sequence is TGCGCCAGCAGCTCCACCGGGGGACAGTCTAATGAAAAACTGTTTTTT. The gene calls are TRBV5-1 and TRBJ1-4; 7 bases are a match to TRBD1. The CDR3 covers 16 residues. Germline values: CDR1 SGHRS, CDR2 YFSETQ. V lost 3 bases to trimming and J lost 3 bases; unmatched junction nucleotides: 8.

The chain has TRBV7-9 and TRBJ2-7, with unresolved D. V was cut by 4 bases and J by 3 bases, with 13 bases left in between. This CDR3 has 14 amino acids. Germline V lookup: CDR1 SEHNR, CDR2 FQNEAQ (reference sequence). The DNA of the CDR3 is TGTGCCAGCAGCTATTGGACGGAACACTACGAGCAGTACTTC. Its protein product is CASSYWTEHYEQYF.

This rearrangement joins TRBV2 to TRBJ1-3, with 7 bases fitting TRBD1. Germline V CDR1 and CDR2: SNHLY, FYNNEI. V lost 4 bases and J lost 2; bases outside the gene matches: 8. The CDR3 extends over 16 amino acids. DNA for the CDR3: TGTGCCAGCAGTGTCAGGGGGATACTCGCTGGAAACACCATATATTTT. Residues: CASSVRGILAGNTIYF.

The V gene is TRBV7-8, the J gene TRBJ1-1; possible D gene TRBD1, 5 bases. Trimming shortened V by 5 bases and J by 4 bases, and 14 bases separated the two germline ends. CDR3 size: 14 residues. Per germline, CDR1 SGHVS and CDR2 FQNEAQ. CDR3 in DNA: TGTGCCAGCAGCCTGACCATTGGGACCACTGAAGCTTTCTTT. Residues: CASSLTIGTTEAFF.

The V and J genes are TRBV6-5 and TRBJ1-1; D may be TRBD1 (6 bases). Germline CDR1 MNHEY, CDR2 SVGAGI. This CDR3 is built from 13 residues. Deletions cut 5 bases from V and 3 bases from J, with 10 bases between. DNA of the CDR3: TGTGCCAGCAGTCCAAGGGGGGACACTGAAGCTTTCTTT. Protein sequence: CASSPRGDTEAFF.

V gene TRBV5-6 combines with J gene TRBJ1-6; TRBD1 aligns across 9 bases. CDR3 length: 15 residues. Germline V lookup: CDR1 SGHDT, CDR2 YYEEEE. The trim removed 1 base at V and 7 bases at J, leaving 3 bases unmatched. CDR3 in amino acids: CASSLWGQGNSPLHF. CDR3 coding DNA: TGTGCCAGCAGCTTGTGGGGACAGGGCAATTCACCCCTCCACTTT.

The chain joins TRBV16 to TRBJ1-1, with D unclear. The CDR3 spans 15 residues. V was pared by 1 base and J by 0 bases, with 9 bases between. CDR1 and CDR2 (germline): KGHSY, FQNENV. The CDR3 loop is CASSQYGRMNTEAFF. The CDR3 coding sequence is TGTGCCAGCAGCCAATACGGCAGGATGAACACTGAAGCTTTCTTT.

The chain is built from TRBV20-1 and TRBJ1-2, with D unresolved. Trimming removed 3 bases at V and 9 bases at J, with 11 bases between. The germline V gene has CDR1 DFQATT and CDR2 SNEGSKA (reference sequence). This CDR3 has 11 amino acids. The CDR3 nucleotides read TGCAGTGCTAGGGGAGCTACCAGCTACACCTTC. It codes for CSARGATSYTF.

The chain couples TRBV29-1 to TRBJ1-2; possibly TRBD1 for D (6 bases). Trimming took off 6 bases at V and 3 bases at J, with 8 bases between the two ends. The germline CDR1 and CDR2 sequences are SQVTM and ANQGSEA. The CDR3 spans 11 residues. The CDR3 loop reads CSVGHYYGYTF. In DNA, the CDR3 is TGCAGCGTGGGACACTACTATGGCTACACCTTC.

This chain connects TRBV5-6 to TRBJ2-7, with 7 bases matching TRBD2. Unmatched junction bases numbered 15, after V lost 4 bases and J lost 5 bases. Germline values: CDR1 SGHDT, CDR2 YYEEEE. This CDR3 is 16 amino acids long. CDR3 bases: TGTGCCAGCAGCCCGGGCCCCGGGGAGCGGGGCAACGAGCAGTACTTC. Amino acid sequence: CASSPGPGERGNEQYF. Using reference TRBV5-6 and TRBJ2-7 for the parts outside the CDR3, the full variable domain is DAGVTQSPTHLIKTRGQQVTLRCSPKSGHDTVSWYQQALGQGPQFIFQYYEEEERQRGNFPDRFSGHQFPNYSSELNVNALLLGDSALYLCASSPGPGERGNEQYFGPGTRLTVT.